Following are 23 T cell receptor beta chains from one sample sequenced in a study of siplizumab effects on memory and regulatory T cells. Repertoires were generated with immunoSEQ multiplex PCR, while TCRdb's copy carries only in-frame clones and drops some. The sample consists of about 120,000 clones, about 95% of them appearing once. Material for sequencing was non-Treg CD4+ T cells sorted from blood. These TCRs come from a human donor in good health.

This chain connects TRBV7-9 to TRBJ1-2; no firm D call. V shed 2 bases and J shed 5 bases, with 18 bases lying between them. The CDR3 runs to 16 residues. Per the germline V gene, CDR1 is SEHNR and CDR2 is FQNEAQ (reference sequence). This CDR3 reads CASSLMGGREGYGYTF. The DNA of the CDR3 is TGTGCCAGCAGCTTAATGGGAGGGAGGGAAGGATATGGCTACACCTTC.

This chain connects TRBV7-9 to TRBJ1-5, with 12 bases matching TRBD1. The CDR3 runs 15 residues. V dropped 4 bases and J dropped 6; count of bases not matched to a gene: 4. The germline V gene encodes CDR1 SEHNR and CDR2 FQNEAQ (reference sequence). CDR3 residues: CASSSPGQGAQPQHF. The CDR3 DNA reads as TGTGCCAGCAGCTCCCCGGGACAGGGGGCTCAGCCCCAGCATTTT.

The rearrangement uses TRBV19 and TRBJ1-5; possibly TRBD1 for D (6 bases). The CDR3 contains 15 residues. Trimming cost V 5 bases and J 0 bases, with 11 bases left between them. Per germline, CDR1 LNHDA and CDR2 SQIVND (reference sequence). Here the CDR3 reads CASSRTEHSNQPQHF. DNA of the CDR3: TGTGCCAGTAGTCGGACAGAGCATAGCAATCAGCCCCAGCATTTT.

As to this clone: Germline is not matched at one junction end, which may reflect a read error. V gene TRBV2 combines with J gene TRBJ2-7; D might be TRBD1 or TRBD2, each matching 5 bases. In germline, CDR1 is SNHLY, CDR2 FYNNEI. The CDR3 loop spans 14 amino acids. The CDR3 DNA is TGTGCCAGCGTCAGGGAGATTCGCTCCCACGAGCAGTACTTC. Translating gives CASVREIRSHEQYF.

The chain links TRBV19 to TRBJ2-4; TRBD1 agrees at 8 bases. This CDR3 has 16 residues. V lost 6 bases and J lost 0; bases outside the gene matches: 7. Germline-derived CDR1 and CDR2 are LNHDA and SQIVND (reference sequence). The CDR3 spells CASRPGQGLAKNIQYF. In nucleotides, the CDR3 is TGTGCCAGTAGGCCTGGACAGGGATTAGCCAAAAACATTCAGTACTTC.

V gene TRBV28 combines with J gene TRBJ2-7; no clear D gene. The CDR3 covers 13 residues. Germline lookup yields CDR1 MDHEN and CDR2 SYDVKM. V gave up 6 bases and J gave up 1 base, with 10 bases separating them. In DNA, the CDR3 is TGTGCCAGCAGCCATTGGCCATCCTACGAGCAGTACTTC. It is translated as CASSHWPSYEQYF.

The chain joins TRBV13 to TRBJ2-5, with 10 bases identical to TRBD2. V was clipped by 1 base and J by 4 bases; unmatched bases: 6. Germline V lookup: CDR1 PRHDT, CDR2 FYEKMQ (reference sequence). The length of the CDR3 is 16 residues. The CDR3 sequence: CASSLVRTSGRETQYF. In DNA form, the CDR3 reads TGTGCCAGCAGCTTAGTACGGACTAGCGGCAGAGAGACCCAGTACTTC.

The chain employs TRBV4-1 and TRBJ1-2; weak D call: TRBD1 (5 bases). In germline, CDR1 is MGHRA, CDR2 YSYEKL. V lost 0 bases and J 7 bases, leaving 30 bases between the germline ends. CDR3 length: 20 residues. CDR3 DNA: TGCGCCAGCAGCCAAGATCTAGGGAGTGGTCCGAAGCAGCCAAGGGGTGGCTACACCTTC. It codes for CASSQDLGSGPKQPRGGYTF.

V is TRBV27 and J is TRBJ1-4; 8 nucleotides agree with TRBD1. CDR1 is MNHEY and CDR2 is SMNVEV in the germline V gene (reference sequence). The CDR3 loop spans 15 amino acids. V was clipped by 5 bases and J by 3 bases; unmatched bases: 5. The CDR3 region has the DNA TGTGCCAGCAGTCCAATACAGGGGGCTAATGAAAAACTGTTTTTT. Translated, it gives CASSPIQGANEKLFF. The full variable domain, in which reference TRBV27 and TRBJ1-4 provide the parts outside the CDR3, is EAQVTQNPRYLITVTGKKLTVTCSQNMNHEYMSWYRQDPGLGLRQIYYSMNVEVTDKGDVPEGYKVSRKEKRNFPLILESPSPNQTSLYFCASSPIQGANEKLFFGSGTQLSVL.

The chain joins TRBV6-5 to TRBJ1-4; D is possibly TRBD1 (5 bases). The CDR3 is made up of 14 amino acids. V lost 2 bases and J lost 4, with 8 bases in between. Per germline, CDR1 MNHEY and CDR2 SVGAGI. The CDR3 coding sequence is TGTGCCAGCAGTTACGTGGGACTTAATGAAAAACTGTTTTTT. It specifies CASSYVGLNEKLFF.

The chain combines TRBV7-9 with TRBJ2-5; TRBD1 agrees at 8 bases. In germline, CDR1 is SEHNR, CDR2 FQNEAQ (reference sequence). This CDR3 is built from 13 residues. The ends lost 4 bases at V and 6 bases at J; junction bases unmatched: 4. CDR3 in DNA: TGTGCCAGCAGCTCCCAGGGGGCAAAGACCCAGTACTTC. Amino acid sequence: CASSSQGAKTQYF.

The chain is built from TRBV19 and TRBJ2-2, with D perhaps TRBD1 (6 bases). V dropped 4 bases and J dropped 5 bases, with 20 bases sitting between them. CDR3 length: 17 residues. Germline CDR1 LNHDA, CDR2 SQIVND (reference sequence). The DNA of the CDR3 is TGTGCCAGTAGTAGGGGGTTGGGGGCTGCACGGACCGGGGAGCTGTTTTTT. It specifies CASSRGLGAARTGELFF. Variable domain in full (rest from reference TRBV19 and TRBJ2-2): DGGITQSPKYLFRKEGQNVTLSCEQNLNHDAMYWYRQDPGQGLRLIYYSQIVNDFQKGDIAEGYSVSREKKESFPLTVTSAQKNPTAFYLCASSRGLGAARTGELFFGEGSRLTVL.

The chain links TRBV29-1 to TRBJ2-7; no definite D call. The V gene's germline CDR1 is SQVTM and CDR2 ANQGSEA. This CDR3 contains 8 residues. Deletions cut 6 bases from V and 12 bases from J, with 9 bases between. The CDR3 here is CSVGIVYF. The DNA for the CDR3 is TGCAGCGTGGGGATTGTGTACTTC.

The chain recombines TRBV6-6 with TRBJ1-5, with a tentative D call TRBD1 (5 bases). Germline V gene lookup returns CDR1 MNHNY and CDR2 SVGAGI (reference sequence). This CDR3 is built from 16 residues. The V end was cut by 7 bases, the J end by 5 bases, with 21 bases between. For the CDR3, the DNA is TGTGCCAGCACCACACGCCCGGCCAGGGCTTATCAGCCCCAGCATTTT. Protein product: CASTTRPARAYQPQHF.

In this sample, this clone turned up once. The rearrangement uses TRBV19 and TRBJ2-7, with D perhaps TRBD2 (6 bases). CDR3 length equals 16 residues. Germline CDR1 LNHDA, CDR2 SQIVND (reference sequence). V was clipped by 4 bases and J by 5 bases, with 21 bases between them. CDR3 nucleotide sequence: TGTGCCAGTAGTACGGCGGGGCCGCCCGCATCCCACGAGCAGTACTTC. Translation gives CASSTAGPPASHEQYF.

The chain recombines TRBV11-2 with TRBJ1-2; no reliable D call. The CDR3 consists of 14 residues. V shed 3 bases and J shed 3 bases, with 11 bases lying between them. The germline gives CDR1 SGHAT, CDR2 FQNNGV. The CDR3 DNA reads TGTGCCAGCAGCTTTACACCGTCAGACTATGGCTACACCTTC. This sequence encodes CASSFTPSDYGYTF.

This clone has just a few counts. Other DNA sequences in this sample translate to the same CDR3. The rearrangement uses TRBV6-6 and TRBJ1-2, with 8 bases identical to TRBD1. This CDR3 has 16 amino acids. With 6 bases clipped from V and 4 bases from J, the junction kept 13 bases outside the gene matches. Germline lookup yields CDR1 MNHNY and CDR2 SVGAGI (reference sequence). CDR3 DNA sequence: TGTGCCAGCAGAACCACCGCAGGGGGCCCTGGCTATGGCTACACCTTC. Translating it yields CASRTTAGGPGYGYTF.

This chain links TRBV5-4 with TRBJ2-5; TRBD1 matches 7 bases. From germline, CDR1 is SGHNT and CDR2 YYREEE (reference sequence). V trimming: 0 bases; J trimming: 9 bases; junction bases outside the gene matches: 14. The CDR3 is 16 amino acids. CDR3 in DNA: TGTGCCAGCAGCTTGGCCACCGGACAGGTGGGGGCGGCCCAGTACTTC. This codes for CASSLATGQVGAAQYF.

The chain recombines TRBV7-9 with TRBJ1-5; D possibly corresponds to TRBD1 (5 bases). The germline V gene has CDR1 SEHNR and CDR2 FQNEAQ (reference sequence). Trimming shortened V by 1 base and J by 2 bases, and 12 bases separated the two germline ends. The CDR3 is made up of 16 amino acids. The DNA for the CDR3 is TGTGCCAGCAGCTTAGGGGCAGGGAGGGGCAATCAGCCCCAGCATTTT. Translating gives CASSLGAGRGNQPQHF.

CDR3 amino acids: CASGGGKVSVYEQYF. In DNA form, the CDR3 reads TGTGCCAGCGGTGGCGGGAAGGTTTCGGTCTACGAGCAGTACTTC. The chain links TRBV6-1 to TRBJ2-7; D possibly corresponds to TRBD2 (6 bases). The CDR3 totals 15 residues. The V gene's germline CDR1 is MNHNS and CDR2 SASEGT. V was shortened by 8 bases and J by 3 bases, with 20 bases between the two germline ends.

The chain recombines TRBV29-1 with TRBJ1-2, with TRBD1 as a possible D gene (5 bases). Germline values: CDR1 SQVTM, CDR2 ANQGSEA. The CDR3 is 11 residues long. The ends were cut back, 3 bases at V and 7 bases at J, with 9 bases in the middle. CDR3 amino acids: CSVDRVGGYTF. The CDR3, as DNA: TGCAGCGTTGACAGGGTTGGTGGCTACACCTTC.

The rearrangement joins TRBV4-1 to TRBJ2-3, with a possible D match to TRBD2 (6 bases). The V gene's germline CDR1 is MGHRA and CDR2 YSYEKL. V lost 4 bases and J lost 6, with 11 bases in between. The CDR3 has 13 amino acids. Written as DNA, the CDR3 is TGCGCCAGCAGCCGGGTACTAGCCGATACGCAGTATTTT. Residues: CASSRVLADTQYF.

The chain carries TRBV6-6 and TRBJ1-6; D possibly corresponds to TRBD1 (6 bases). The germline V gene encodes CDR1 MNHNY and CDR2 SVGAGI (reference sequence). The CDR3 extends over 15 amino acids. V lost 2 bases and J lost 9, with 14 bases in between. The CDR3 DNA sequence: TGTGCCAGCAGTTACACAGGGACGGGGGGTTCACCCCTCCACTTT. Translation gives CASSYTGTGGSPLHF.